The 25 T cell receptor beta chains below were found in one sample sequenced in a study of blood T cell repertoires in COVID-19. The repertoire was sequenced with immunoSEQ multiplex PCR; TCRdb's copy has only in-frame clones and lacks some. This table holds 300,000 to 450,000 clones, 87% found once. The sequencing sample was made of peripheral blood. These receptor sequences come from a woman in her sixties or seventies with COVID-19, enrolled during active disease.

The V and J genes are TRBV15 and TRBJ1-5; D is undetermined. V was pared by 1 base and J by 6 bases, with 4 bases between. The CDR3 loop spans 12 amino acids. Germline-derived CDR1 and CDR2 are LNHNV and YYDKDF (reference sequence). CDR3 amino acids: CATSRGSQPQHF. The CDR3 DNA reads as TGTGCCACCAGCAGAGGGAGTCAGCCCCAGCATTTT. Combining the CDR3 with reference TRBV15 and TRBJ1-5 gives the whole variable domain DAMVIQNPRYQVTQFGKPVTLSCSQTLNHNVMYWYQQKSSQAPKLLFHYYDKDFNNEADTPDNFQSRRPNTSFCFLDIRSPGLGDTAMYLCATSRGSQPQHFGDGTRLSIL.

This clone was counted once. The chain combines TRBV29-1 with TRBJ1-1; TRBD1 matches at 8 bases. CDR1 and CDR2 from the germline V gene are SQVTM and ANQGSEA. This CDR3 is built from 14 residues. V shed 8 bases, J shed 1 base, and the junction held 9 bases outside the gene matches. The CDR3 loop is CSSLGTGPNTEAFF. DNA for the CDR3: TGCAGCTCCTTGGGGACAGGACCGAACACTGAAGCTTTCTTT. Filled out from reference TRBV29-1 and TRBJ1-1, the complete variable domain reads SAVISQKPSRDICQRGTSLTIQCQVDSQVTMMFWYRQQPGQSLTLIATANQGSEATYESGFVIDKFPISRPNLTFSTLTVSNMSPEDSSIYLCSSLGTGPNTEAFFGQGTRLTVV.

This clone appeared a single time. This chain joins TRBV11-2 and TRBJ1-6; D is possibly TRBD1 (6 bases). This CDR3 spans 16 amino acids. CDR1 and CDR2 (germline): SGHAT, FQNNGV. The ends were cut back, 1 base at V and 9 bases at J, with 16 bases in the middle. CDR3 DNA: TGTGCCAGCAGCTTAGCCATGGACCGCAGGGGTTCACCCCTCCACTTT. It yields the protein CASSLAMDRRGSPLHF.

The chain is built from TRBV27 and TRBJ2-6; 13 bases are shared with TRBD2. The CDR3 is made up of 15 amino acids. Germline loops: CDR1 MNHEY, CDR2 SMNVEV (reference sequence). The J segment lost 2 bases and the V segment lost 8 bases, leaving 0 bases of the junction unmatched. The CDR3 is CASGTSGAGANVLTF. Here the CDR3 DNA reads TGTGCCAGCGGGACTAGCGGGGCTGGGGCCAACGTCCTGACTTTC.

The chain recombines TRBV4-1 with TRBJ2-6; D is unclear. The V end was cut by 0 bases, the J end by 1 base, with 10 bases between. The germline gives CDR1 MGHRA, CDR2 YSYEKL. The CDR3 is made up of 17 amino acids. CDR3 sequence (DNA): TGCGCCAGCAGCCAAGAAGGAGCTGCTTCTGGGGCCAACGTCCTGACTTTC. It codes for CASSQEGAASGANVLTF.

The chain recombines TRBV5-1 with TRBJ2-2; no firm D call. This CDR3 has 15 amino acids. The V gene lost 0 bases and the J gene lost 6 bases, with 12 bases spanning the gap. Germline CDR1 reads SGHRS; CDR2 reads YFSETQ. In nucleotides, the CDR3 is TGCGCCAGCAGCTTGGGCGGAACCCCTCCCGGGGAGCTGTTTTTT. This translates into CASSLGGTPPGELFF.

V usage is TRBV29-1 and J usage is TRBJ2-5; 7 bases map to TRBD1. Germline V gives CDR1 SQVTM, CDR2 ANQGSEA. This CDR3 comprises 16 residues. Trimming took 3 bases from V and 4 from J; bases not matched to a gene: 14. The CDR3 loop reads CSVDSGTGVGLETQYF. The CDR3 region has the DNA TGCAGCGTTGATTCAGGAACAGGGGTAGGGTTAGAGACCCAGTACTTC.

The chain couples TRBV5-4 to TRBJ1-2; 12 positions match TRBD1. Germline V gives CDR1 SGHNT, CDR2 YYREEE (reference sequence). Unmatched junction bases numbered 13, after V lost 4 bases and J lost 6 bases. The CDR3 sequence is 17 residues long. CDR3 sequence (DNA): TGTGCCAGCAGCCGGCCGGGACAGGGGGCGGTAAGAGATGGCTACACCTTC. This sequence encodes CASSRPGQGAVRDGYTF.

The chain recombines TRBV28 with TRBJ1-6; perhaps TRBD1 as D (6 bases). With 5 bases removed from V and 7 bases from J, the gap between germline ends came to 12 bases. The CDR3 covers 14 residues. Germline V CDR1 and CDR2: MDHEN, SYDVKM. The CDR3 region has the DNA TGTGCCAGCAGTCTAGGACAGCACAATTCACCCCTCCACTTT. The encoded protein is CASSLGQHNSPLHF. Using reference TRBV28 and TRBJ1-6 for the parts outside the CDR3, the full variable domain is DVKVTQSSRYLVKRTGEKVFLECVQDMDHENMFWYRQDPGLGLRLIYFSYDVKMKEKGDIPEGYSVSREKKERFSLILESASTNQTSMYLCASSLGQHNSPLHFGNGTRLTVT.

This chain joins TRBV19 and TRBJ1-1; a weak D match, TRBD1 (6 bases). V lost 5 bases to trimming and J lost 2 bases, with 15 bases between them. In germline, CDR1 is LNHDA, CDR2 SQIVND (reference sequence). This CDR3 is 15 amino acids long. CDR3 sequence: CASSPGPGVNTEAFF. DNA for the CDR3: TGTGCCAGTAGTCCAGGGCCAGGGGTTAACACTGAAGCTTTCTTT.

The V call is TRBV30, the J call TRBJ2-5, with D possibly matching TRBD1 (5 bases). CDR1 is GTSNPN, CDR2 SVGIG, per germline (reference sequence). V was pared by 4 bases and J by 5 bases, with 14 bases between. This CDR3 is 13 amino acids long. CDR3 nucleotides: TGTGCCTGGAATTTAGGGGATTGGGAGACCCAGTACTTC. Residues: CAWNLGDWETQYF.

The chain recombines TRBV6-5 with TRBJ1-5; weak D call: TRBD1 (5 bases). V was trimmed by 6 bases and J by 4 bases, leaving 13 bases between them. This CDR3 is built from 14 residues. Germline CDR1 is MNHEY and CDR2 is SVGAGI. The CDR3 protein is CASSPRQINQPQHF. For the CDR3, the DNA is TGTGCCAGCAGCCCACGACAGATAAATCAGCCCCAGCATTTT.

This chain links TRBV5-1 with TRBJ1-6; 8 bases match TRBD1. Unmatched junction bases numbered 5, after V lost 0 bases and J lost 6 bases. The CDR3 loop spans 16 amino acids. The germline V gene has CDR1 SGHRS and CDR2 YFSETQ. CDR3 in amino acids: CASSLGGTGPNSPLHF. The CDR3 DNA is TGCGCCAGCAGCTTGGGCGGGACAGGACCTAATTCACCCCTCCACTTT.

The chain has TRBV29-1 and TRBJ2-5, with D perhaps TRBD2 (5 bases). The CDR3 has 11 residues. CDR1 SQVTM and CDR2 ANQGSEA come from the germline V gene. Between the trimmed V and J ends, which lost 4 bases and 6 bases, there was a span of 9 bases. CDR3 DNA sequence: TGCAGCGTTGGAGGGATTAAGACCCAGTACTTC. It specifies CSVGGIKTQYF.

CDR3 sequence reads: CASSVGQGDGANVLTF. The CDR3 nucleotides are TGTGCCAGCAGCGTAGGACAGGGCGACGGGGCCAACGTCCTGACTTTC. J is TRBJ2-6 and V is TRBV9; TRBD1 aligns across 7 bases. V gave up 0 bases and J gave up 4 bases; unmatched junction bases: 4. The CDR3 covers 16 residues. Germline values: CDR1 SGDLS, CDR2 YYNGEE.

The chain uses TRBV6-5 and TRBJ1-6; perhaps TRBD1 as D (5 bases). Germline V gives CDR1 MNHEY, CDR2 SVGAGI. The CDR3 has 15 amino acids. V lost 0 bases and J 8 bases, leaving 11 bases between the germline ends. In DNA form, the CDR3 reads TGTGCCAGCAGTTACTCTGGGGGGAGATATTCACCCCTCCACTTT. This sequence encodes CASSYSGGRYSPLHF.

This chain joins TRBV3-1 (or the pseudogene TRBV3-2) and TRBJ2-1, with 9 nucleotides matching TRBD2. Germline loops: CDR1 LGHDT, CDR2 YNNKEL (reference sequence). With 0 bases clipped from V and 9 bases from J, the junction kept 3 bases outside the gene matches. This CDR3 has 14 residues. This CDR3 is CASSQDGRGGEQFF. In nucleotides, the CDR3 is TGTGCCAGCAGCCAAGATGGGCGGGGGGGTGAGCAGTTCTTC.

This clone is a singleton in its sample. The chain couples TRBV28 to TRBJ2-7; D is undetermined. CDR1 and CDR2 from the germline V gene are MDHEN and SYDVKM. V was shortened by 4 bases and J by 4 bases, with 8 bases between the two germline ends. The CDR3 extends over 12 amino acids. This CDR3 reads CASSSYSYEQYF. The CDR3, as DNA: TGTGCCAGCAGTTCCTACAGTTACGAGCAGTACTTC.

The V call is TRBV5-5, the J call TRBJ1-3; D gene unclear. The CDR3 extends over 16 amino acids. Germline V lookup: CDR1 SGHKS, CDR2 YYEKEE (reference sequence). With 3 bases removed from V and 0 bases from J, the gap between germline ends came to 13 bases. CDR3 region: CASSSIFSGSGNTIYF. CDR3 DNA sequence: TGTGCCAGCAGCTCAATCTTTAGTGGCTCTGGAAACACCATATATTTT.

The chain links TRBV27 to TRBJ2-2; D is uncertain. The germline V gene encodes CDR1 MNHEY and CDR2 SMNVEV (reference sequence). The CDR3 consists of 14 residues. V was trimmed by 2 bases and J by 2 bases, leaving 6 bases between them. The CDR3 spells CASSLSSNTGELFF. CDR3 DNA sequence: TGTGCCAGCAGTTTAAGCTCTAACACCGGGGAGCTGTTTTTT.

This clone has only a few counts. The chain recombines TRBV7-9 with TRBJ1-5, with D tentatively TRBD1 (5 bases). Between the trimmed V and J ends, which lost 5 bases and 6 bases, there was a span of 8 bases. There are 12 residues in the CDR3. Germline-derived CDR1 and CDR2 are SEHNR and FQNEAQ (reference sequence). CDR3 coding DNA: TGTGCCAGCAGCCTCCAGGGTCAGCCCCAGCATTTT. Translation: CASSLQGQPQHF.

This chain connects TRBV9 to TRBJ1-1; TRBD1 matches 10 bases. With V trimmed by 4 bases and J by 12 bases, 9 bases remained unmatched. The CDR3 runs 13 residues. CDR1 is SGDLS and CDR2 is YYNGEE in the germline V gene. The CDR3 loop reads CASSPLGQGGTFF. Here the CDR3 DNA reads TGTGCCAGCAGCCCCCTAGGACAGGGGGGAACTTTCTTT.

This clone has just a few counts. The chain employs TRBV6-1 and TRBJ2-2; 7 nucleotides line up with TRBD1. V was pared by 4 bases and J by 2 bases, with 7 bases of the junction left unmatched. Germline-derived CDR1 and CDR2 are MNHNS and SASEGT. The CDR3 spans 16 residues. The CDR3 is CASSGSGTVNTGELFF. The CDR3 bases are TGTGCCAGCAGTGGGTCCGGGACAGTAAACACCGGGGAGCTGTTTTTT.

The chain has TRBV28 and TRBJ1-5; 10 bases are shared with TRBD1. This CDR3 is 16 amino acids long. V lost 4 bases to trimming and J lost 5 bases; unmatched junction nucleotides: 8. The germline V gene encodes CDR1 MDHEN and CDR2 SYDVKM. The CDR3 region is CASSSLRGTGDQPQHF. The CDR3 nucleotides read TGTGCCAGCAGTTCCCTCCGGGGGACAGGGGATCAGCCCCAGCATTTT.

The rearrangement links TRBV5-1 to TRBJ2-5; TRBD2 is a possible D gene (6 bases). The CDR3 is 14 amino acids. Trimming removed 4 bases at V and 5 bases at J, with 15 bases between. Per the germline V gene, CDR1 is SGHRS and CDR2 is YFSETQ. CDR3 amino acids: CASSPDFGGETQYF. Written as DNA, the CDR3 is TGCGCCAGCAGCCCTGATTTTGGGGGGGAGACCCAGTACTTC.